This passage covers 4 T cell receptor beta chains from one sample sequenced in a study of Graves' ophthalmopathy and Graves' hyperthyroidism. Researchers took RNA transcripts and amplified TCR beta CDR3 regions from them. First-round RT-PCR with HTBI primers preceded a second-round multiplex PCR. One entry per CDR3 protein results from TCRdb running MiXCR on the multiplex PCR reads. The sample records about 500,000 distinct CDR3 sequences, 35% to 40% being singletons. Sequencing was carried out using peripheral blood or thyroid tissue (not recorded which). These receptors all stem from an adult man with Graves' hyperthyroidism.

This clonotype was seen ten or more times. This sequence joins TRBV25-1 and TRBJ2-7, with 7 bases matching TRBD2. CDR1 and CDR2 from the germline V gene are MGHDK and SYGVNS. The V and J ends lost 4 bases and 6 bases, in that order; junction bases with no gene match: 3. This CDR3 spans 12 amino acids. CDR3 protein: CASSGGGTEQYF. CDR3 in DNA: TGTGCCAGCAGTGGGGGGGGGACCGAGCAGTACTTC.

The chain has TRBV5-4 and TRBJ1-6; D unclear. Trimming shortened V by 0 bases and J by 1 base, and 8 bases separated the two germline ends. Germline V gene data show CDR1 as SGHNT and CDR2 as YYREEE (reference sequence). CDR3 size: 16 residues. CDR3 nucleotide sequence: TGTGCCAGCAGCTTGGATGGGAATTCCTATAATTCACCCCTCCACTTT. It codes for CASSLDGNSYNSPLHF.

The chain combines TRBV5-8 with TRBJ1-1; no clear D gene. This CDR3 contains 14 residues. V was clipped by 2 bases and J by 9 bases, with 17 bases between them. Germline V gene sequence: CDR1 SGHTS, CDR2 YDEGEE. In DNA, the CDR3 is TGTGCCAGCAGCTTTACTGGGCGAGAAAGCCAAGCTTTCTTT. Residues: CASSFTGRESQAFF.

This clonotype was recorded once. The chain joins TRBV7-9 to TRBJ1-4; 11 positions match TRBD1. The trim removed 3 bases at V and 6 bases at J, leaving 6 bases unmatched. CDR3 length: 16 residues. From germline, CDR1 is SEHNR and CDR2 FQNEAQ (reference sequence). CDR3 in DNA: TGTGCCAGCAGCTTCCGGGACAGGGGGGATGATGAAAAACTGTTTTTT. Its protein product is CASSFRDRGDDEKLFF.